These 2 T cell receptor beta chains originate from one sample sequenced in a study of cytomegalovirus exposure and HLA in healthy donors (TCRdb year 2017). Preparation of the library involved the immunoSEQ multiplex PCR assay. For the multiplex PCR, a mixture combining 60 forward primers for TCR Vbeta segments and 13 reverse primers for TCR Jbeta segments was used. This immuneACCESS table, as held by TCRdb, lists in-frame sequences with V and J called but not all clones. Of the missing ones, under half trace to an unresolved V gene in checked studies; the others have no known cause. The sample table records approximately 160,000 clones; approximately 81% of these occur just once. About 0.8% of the sample lies in the top ten. The material sequenced was PBMCs. The source of these receptors is a woman between 18 and 30 years old in good health and CMV-seronegative.

A single count supports this clone. The CDR3 region has the DNA TGTGCCAGCAGTTTATCGCGGGGAGGGAACACTGAAGCTTTCTTT. Amino acid sequence: CASSLSRGGNTEAFF. This chain connects TRBV27 to TRBJ1-1; D remains unclear. From germline, CDR1 is MNHEY and CDR2 SMNVEV (reference sequence). V was shortened by 0 bases and J by 1 base, with 9 bases between the two germline ends. The CDR3 totals 15 residues.

V gene TRBV11-3 combines with J gene TRBJ2-1; 9 bases fit TRBD2. Germline assignment: CDR1 SGHNT and CDR2 YENEEA. The V and J ends lost 5 bases and 3 bases, in that order; junction bases with no gene match: 5. The CDR3 runs 15 residues. The CDR3 region is CASSRREGHYNEQFF. The CDR3 nucleotides are TGTGCCAGCAGCCGGCGGGAGGGCCACTACAATGAGCAGTTCTTC.